This is a list of T cell receptor beta chains from one sample in a study of pediatric ulcerative colitis. Some clones are missing from TCRdb's copy, which holds only in-frame ones; the method was immunoSEQ multiplex PCR. The sample contains 32,000 or so clones, around 80% of which appear only once. Specimen: blood. These receptors originate from a boy younger than 18 with severe ulcerative colitis. The CDR3 runs from the conserved cysteine through the conserved F or W. The D gene is left open where the match is weak. Some rows have no size entry. The others give once, few or many, or a class for an expanded clone.

size,D,J,V,DNA,CDR3
.,.,TRBJ2-3,TRBV27,TGTGCCAGCAGTTTACGGCGGCCCGCGGCAGGGCGTTACACAGATACGCAGTATTTT,CASSLRRPAAGRYTDTQYF
.,.,TRBJ1-1,TRBV6-5,TGTGCCAGCAGAGTCGGGACACCTAACACTGAAGCTTTCTTT,CASRVGTPNTEAFF
.,.,TRBJ1-4,TRBV2,TGTGCCAGCACCGACAGATTAACTAATGAAAAACTGTTTTTT,CASTDRLTNEKLFF
.,.,TRBJ1-3,TRBV10-3,TGTGCCTCCAGTGGTGCGAGCTCTGGAAACACCATATATTTT,CASSGASSGNTIYF
.,.,TRBJ1-2,TRBV5-1,TGCGCCAGCAGCCGAGGGGACCGCTATGGCTACACCTTC,CASSRGDRYGYTF
.,.,TRBJ2-1,TRBV7-3,TGTGCCAGCAGCTTAACGCCCCCGGACCCCCAGCTTGGGGTTGAGCAGTTCTTC,CASSLTPPDPQLGVEQFF
.,TRBD1,TRBJ1-2,TRBV20-1,TGCAGTGCCGGGGACAGTTTTGGCTACACCTTC,CSAGDSFGYTF
few,.,TRBJ2-1,TRBV28,TGTGCCAGCAGTTCAGACGGGACCCCTTCCCACAATGAGCAGTTCTTC,CASSSDGTPSHNEQFF
.,TRBD2,TRBJ2-7,TRBV5-4,TGTGCCAGCAGCTTGGTAGGACTAGCGGGGGGCTACGAGCAGTACTTC,CASSLVGLAGGYEQYF
.,.,TRBJ1-1,TRBV9,TGTGCCAGCAGCGTAGCTGGCACTGAAGCTTTCTTT,CASSVAGTEAFF
.,TRBD1,TRBJ1-1,TRBV4-3,TGCGCCAGCAGCCAAATCGGACAGGGGAGTAGCACTGAAGCTTTCTTT,CASSQIGQGSSTEAFF
few,TRBD1,TRBJ2-3,TRBV6-5,TGTGCCAGCAGTCTCCGGGACAGGGTCACAGATACGCAGTATTTT,CASSLRDRVTDTQYF